This entry describes one TCR beta chain. The antigen is not known. The data belong to a study of cytomegalovirus exposure and HLA in healthy donors. The study ran its PCR with 60 Vbeta and 13 Jbeta primers. The data were produced by immunoSEQ multiplex PCR, yet TCRdb's version contains in-frame clones alone and is incomplete. Of about 150,000 clones listed, roughly 80% are singletons. Study findings and constraints: In an earlier analysis, productive rearrangement rates for most beta V segments clustered near 87% or 30%. Serostatus for CMV was the only available immune exposure information. In a later analysis, at a false discovery rate of 0.05, fewer than 20,000 TCR beta sequences matched HLA alleles.

The CDR3 sequence is 15 residues long. CDR1 is SGDLS and CDR2 is YYNGEE in the germline V gene. V was trimmed by 0 bases and J by 1 base, leaving 10 bases between them. The clonotype originates from a woman aged 35 to 49 in good health and CMV-seronegative. The V and J genes are TRBV9 and TRBJ1-1; D gene ambiguous. Sequenced input: PBMCs. The CDR3 loop is CASSVVKNWNTEAFF. CDR3 sequence (DNA): TGTGCCAGCAGCGTAGTTAAAAACTGGAACACTGAAGCTTTCTTT.